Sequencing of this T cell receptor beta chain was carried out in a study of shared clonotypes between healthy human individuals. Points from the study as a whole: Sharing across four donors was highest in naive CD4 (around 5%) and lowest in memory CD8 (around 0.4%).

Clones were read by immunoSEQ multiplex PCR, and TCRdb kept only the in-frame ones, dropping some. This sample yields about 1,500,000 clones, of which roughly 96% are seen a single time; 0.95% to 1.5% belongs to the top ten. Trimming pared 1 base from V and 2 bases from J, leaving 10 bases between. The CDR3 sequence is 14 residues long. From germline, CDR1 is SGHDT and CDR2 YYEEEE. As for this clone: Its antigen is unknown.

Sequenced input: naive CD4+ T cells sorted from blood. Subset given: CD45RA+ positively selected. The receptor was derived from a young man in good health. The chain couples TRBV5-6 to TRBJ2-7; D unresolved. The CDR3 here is CASSLSPLAYEQYF. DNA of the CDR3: TGTGCCAGCAGCTTGAGTCCTTTAGCCTACGAGCAGTACTTC.